The clone carrying this T cell receptor beta chain was recorded a few times. As yet, its antigen is unknown. The data are from a study of beta chain features in type 1 diabetes. The authors sorted CD4+ naive, central memory, regulatory and stem cell-like memory cells via CD45RO/CCR7/CD25/CD127/CD95/CD27. The authors obtained over 98% purity in all sorted populations. Study results and limitations: For patients and controls alike, PCR might favor shorter templates to the same degree. In all four CD4+ subsets, TCRB CDR3 length was significantly, moderately reduced in type 1 diabetes.

Reverse transcribing all isolated RNA meant expressed TCRB transcripts were sequenced. Assay used: immunoSEQ multiplex PCR; TCRdb lists only in-frame clones, some missing. This sample carries over 700,000 clones, roughly a sixth of them seen once, and the ten largest clones take around 0.02%. CDR1 and CDR2 from the germline V gene are SGHTA and FQGNSA. V lost 5 bases and J lost 0; bases outside the gene matches: 6. This CDR3 has 15 amino acids. What was sequenced was naive CD4+ T cells from blood. The chain couples TRBV7-2 to TRBJ2-7; 8 bases line up with TRBD2. The sequence came from a woman between 18 and 29 years old in good health. CDR3 DNA sequence: TGTGCCAGCAGCACACAGCGGGGGAGCTCCTACGAGCAGTACTTC. Amino acid sequence: CASSTQRGSSYEQYF.